This TCR beta chain was sequenced during a study of blood T cell repertoires in COVID-19. Study information: The cDNA or gDNA used as material had been derived from T cells, B-cell-depleted T cells, or PBMCs.

Authors' methods: How many nucleated cells were present was estimated from reference gene primer amplification. Sequencing was performed with immunoSEQ multiplex PCR; in TCRdb, only in-frame clones are kept and a portion is missing. V, J and clone size are those of that table, while D and trimming were read from the DNA. Altogether about 50,000 clones are present, 85% to 95% being singletons, with the ten largest covering around 10%. Losses at the gene ends were 8 bases for V and 0 bases for J; bases not matched to a gene: 7. Germline V gives CDR1 SNHLY, CDR2 FYNNEI. The CDR3 length is 14 residues. The sample consisted of peripheral blood. The rearrangement joins TRBV2 to TRBJ2-7, with TRBD1 matching 7 bases. This TCR derives from a woman older than 75 with acute or convalescent COVID-19. As DNA, the CDR3 is TGTGCCAGCCACCGGGGACAGAGCTCCTACGAGCAGTACTTC. It translates to CASHRGQSSYEQYF. Full variable domain (missing parts from reference TRBV2 and TRBJ2-7): EPEVTQTPSHQVTQMGQEVILRCVPISNHLYFYWYRQILGQKVEFLVSFYNNEISEKSEIFDDQFSVERPDGSNFTLKIRSTKLEDSAMYFCASHRGQSSYEQYFGPGTRLTVT.